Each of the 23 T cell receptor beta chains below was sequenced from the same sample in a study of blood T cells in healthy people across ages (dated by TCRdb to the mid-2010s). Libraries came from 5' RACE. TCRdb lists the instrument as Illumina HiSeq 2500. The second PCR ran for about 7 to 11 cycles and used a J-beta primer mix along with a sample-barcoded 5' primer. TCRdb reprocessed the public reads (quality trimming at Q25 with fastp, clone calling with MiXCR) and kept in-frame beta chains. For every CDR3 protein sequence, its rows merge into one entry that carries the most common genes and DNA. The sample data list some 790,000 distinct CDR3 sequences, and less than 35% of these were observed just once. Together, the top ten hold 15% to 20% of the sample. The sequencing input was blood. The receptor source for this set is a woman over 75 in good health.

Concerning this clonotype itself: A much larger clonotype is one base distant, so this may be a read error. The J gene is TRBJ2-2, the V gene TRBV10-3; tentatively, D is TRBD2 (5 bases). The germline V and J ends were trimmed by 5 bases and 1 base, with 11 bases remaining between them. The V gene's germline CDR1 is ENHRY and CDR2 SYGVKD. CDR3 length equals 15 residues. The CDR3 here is CAISSGRGNTGELFF. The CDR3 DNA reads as TGTGCCATCAGTAGCGGACGGGGGAACACCGGGGAGCTGTTTTTT.

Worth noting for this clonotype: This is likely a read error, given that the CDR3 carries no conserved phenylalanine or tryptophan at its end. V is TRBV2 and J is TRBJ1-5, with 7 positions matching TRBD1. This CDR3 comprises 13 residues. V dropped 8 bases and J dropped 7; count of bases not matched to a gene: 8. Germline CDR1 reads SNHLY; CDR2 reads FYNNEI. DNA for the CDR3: TGTGCCAGCTCGGGACAGTGGGGCCAGCCCCAGCATCTT. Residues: CASSGQWGQPQHL.

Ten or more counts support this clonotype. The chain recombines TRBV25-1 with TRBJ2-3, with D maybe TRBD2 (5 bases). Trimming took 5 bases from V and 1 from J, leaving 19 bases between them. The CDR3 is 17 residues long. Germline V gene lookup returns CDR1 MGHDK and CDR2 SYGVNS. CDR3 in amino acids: CASSRGEGGWGTDTQYF. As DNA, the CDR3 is TGTGCCAGCAGTCGGGGTGAAGGAGGTTGGGGCACAGATACGCAGTATTTT.

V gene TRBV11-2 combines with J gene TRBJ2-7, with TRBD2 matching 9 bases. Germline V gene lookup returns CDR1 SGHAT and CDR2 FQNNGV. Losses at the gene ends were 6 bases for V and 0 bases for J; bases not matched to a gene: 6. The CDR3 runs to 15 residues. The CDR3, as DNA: TGTGCCAGCAGTCCAGCGGGGGGAAGCTCCTACGAGCAGTACTTC. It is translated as CASSPAGGSSYEQYF.

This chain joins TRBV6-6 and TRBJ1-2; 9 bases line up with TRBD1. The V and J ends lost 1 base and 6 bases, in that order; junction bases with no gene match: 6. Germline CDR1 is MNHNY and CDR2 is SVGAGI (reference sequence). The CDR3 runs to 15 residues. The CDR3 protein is CASSYFPGQGNGYTF. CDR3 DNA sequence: TGTGCCAGCAGTTACTTTCCTGGACAGGGGAATGGCTACACCTTC.

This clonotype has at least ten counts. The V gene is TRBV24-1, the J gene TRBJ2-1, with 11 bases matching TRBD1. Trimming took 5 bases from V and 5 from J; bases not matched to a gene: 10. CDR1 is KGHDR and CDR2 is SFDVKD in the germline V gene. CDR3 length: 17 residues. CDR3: CATSGRDRDRGDNEQFF. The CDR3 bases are TGTGCCACCAGTGGGCGGGATCGGGACAGGGGGGACAATGAGCAGTTCTTC.

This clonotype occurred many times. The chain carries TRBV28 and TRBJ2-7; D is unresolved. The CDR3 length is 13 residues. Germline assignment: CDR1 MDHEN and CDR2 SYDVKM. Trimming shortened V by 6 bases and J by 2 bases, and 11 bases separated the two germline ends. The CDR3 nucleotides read TGTGCCAGCAGCTTGGGTTCGACCTACGAGCAGTACTTC. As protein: CASSLGSTYEQYF. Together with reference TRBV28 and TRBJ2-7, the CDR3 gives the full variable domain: DVKVTQSSRYLVKRTGEKVFLECVQDMDHENMFWYRQDPGLGLRLIYFSYDVKMKEKGDIPEGYSVSREKKERFSLILESASTNQTSMYLCASSLGSTYEQYFGPGTRLTVT.

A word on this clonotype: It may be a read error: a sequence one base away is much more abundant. The DNA for the CDR3 is TGTGCCACCAGCAGAGATACCACAACCGCCTACAATGAGCAGTACTTC. Translation: CATSRDTTTAYNEQYF. The rearrangement uses TRBV15 and TRBJ2-5; D gene unclear. With 0 bases removed from V and 11 bases from J, the gap between germline ends came to 22 bases. The CDR3 runs to 16 residues. CDR1 is LNHNV and CDR2 is YYDKDF in the germline V gene (reference sequence).

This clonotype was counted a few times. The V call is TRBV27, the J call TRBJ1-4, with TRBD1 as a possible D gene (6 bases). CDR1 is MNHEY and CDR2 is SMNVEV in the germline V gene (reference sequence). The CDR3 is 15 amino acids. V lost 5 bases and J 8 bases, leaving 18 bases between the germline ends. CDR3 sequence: CASSPNRDLGEKLFF. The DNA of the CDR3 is TGTGCCAGCAGTCCAAACAGGGACCTGGGGGAAAAACTGTTTTTT.

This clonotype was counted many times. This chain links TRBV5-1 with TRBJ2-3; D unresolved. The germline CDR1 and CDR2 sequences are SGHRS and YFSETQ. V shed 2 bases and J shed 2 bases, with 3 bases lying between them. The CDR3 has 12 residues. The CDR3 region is CASSFNTDTQYF. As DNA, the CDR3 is TGCGCCAGCAGCTTCAACACAGATACGCAGTATTTT.

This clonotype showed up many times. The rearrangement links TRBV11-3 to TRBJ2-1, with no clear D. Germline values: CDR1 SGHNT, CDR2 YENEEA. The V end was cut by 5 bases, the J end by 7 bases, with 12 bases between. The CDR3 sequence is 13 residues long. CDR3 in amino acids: CASSPSSRNEQFF. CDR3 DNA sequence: TGTGCCAGCAGCCCGTCGTCTAGGAATGAGCAGTTCTTC.

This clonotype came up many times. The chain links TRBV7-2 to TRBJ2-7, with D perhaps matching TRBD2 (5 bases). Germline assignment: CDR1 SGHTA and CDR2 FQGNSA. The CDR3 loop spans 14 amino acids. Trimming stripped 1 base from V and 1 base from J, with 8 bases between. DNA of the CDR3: TGTGCCAGCAGCTTAGGCAGGACTTCCTACGAGCAGTACTTC. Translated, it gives CASSLGRTSYEQYF.

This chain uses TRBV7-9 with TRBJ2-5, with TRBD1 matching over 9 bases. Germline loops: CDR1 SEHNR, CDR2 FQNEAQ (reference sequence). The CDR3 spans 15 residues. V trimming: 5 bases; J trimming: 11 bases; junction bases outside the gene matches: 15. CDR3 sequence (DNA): TGTGCCAGCAGCCCCACCGCGGACAGGGGAGTCCAGCAGTACTTC. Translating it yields CASSPTADRGVQQYF.

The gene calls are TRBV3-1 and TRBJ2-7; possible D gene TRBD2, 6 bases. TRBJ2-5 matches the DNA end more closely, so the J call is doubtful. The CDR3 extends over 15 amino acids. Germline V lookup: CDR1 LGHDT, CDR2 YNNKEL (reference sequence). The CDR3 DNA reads TGTGCCAGCAGCCAACTGACGGGAGAGCGGGAGACCCAGTACTTC. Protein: CASSQLTGERETQYF.

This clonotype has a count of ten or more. Written as DNA, the CDR3 is TGTGCCAGCAGTTACTCGACGGGGCGCGAGCAGTACTTC. Its protein product is CASSYSTGREQYF. The chain couples TRBV6-2 or TRBV6-3 to TRBJ2-7; D may match TRBD1 or TRBD2 (5 bases each). CDR1 is MNHEY, CDR2 SVGEGT, per germline. The CDR3 is 13 residues long. The V end lost 0 bases, the J end lost 6 bases, and 9 bases lay between the germline ends.

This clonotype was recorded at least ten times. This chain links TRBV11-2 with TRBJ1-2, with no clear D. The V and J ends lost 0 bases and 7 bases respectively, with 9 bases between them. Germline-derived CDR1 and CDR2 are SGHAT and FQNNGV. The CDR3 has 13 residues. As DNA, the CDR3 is TGTGCCAGCAGCTTAGATCTGGAGTTTGGCTACACCTTC. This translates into CASSLDLEFGYTF. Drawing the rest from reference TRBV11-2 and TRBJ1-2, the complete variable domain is EAGVAQSPRYKIIEKRQSVAFWCNPISGHATLYWYQQILGQGPKLLIQFQNNGVVDDSQLPKDRFSAERLKGVDSTLKIQPAKLEDSAVYLCASSLDLEFGYTFGSGTRLTVV.

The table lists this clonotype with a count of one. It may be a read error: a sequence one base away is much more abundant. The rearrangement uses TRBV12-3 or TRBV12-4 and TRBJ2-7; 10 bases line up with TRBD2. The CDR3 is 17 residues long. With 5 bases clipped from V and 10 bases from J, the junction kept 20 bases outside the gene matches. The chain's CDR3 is CASSGGWIAGGQEIQYF. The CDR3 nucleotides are TGTGCCAGCAGTGGTGGGTGGATAGCGGGGGGCCAAGAGATCCAGTACTTC.

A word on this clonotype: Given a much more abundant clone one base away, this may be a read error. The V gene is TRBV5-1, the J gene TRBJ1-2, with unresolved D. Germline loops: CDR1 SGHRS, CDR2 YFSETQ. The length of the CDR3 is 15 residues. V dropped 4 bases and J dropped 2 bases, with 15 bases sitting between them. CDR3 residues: CASSLKIDINYGYTF. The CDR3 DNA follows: TGCGCCAGCAGCCTCAAGATCGACATAAACTATGGCTACACCTTC.

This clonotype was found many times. The CDR3 here is CASSAGGSHYEQFF. CDR3 coding DNA: TGCGCCAGTTCCGCGGGGGGGAGTCATTATGAGCAGTTCTTC. The chain has TRBV5-1 and TRBJ2-1, with 9 bases fitting TRBD2. Germline V gene data show CDR1 as SGHRS and CDR2 as YFSETQ. This CDR3 spans 14 amino acids. Trimming took 8 bases from V and 8 from J; bases not matched to a gene: 11.

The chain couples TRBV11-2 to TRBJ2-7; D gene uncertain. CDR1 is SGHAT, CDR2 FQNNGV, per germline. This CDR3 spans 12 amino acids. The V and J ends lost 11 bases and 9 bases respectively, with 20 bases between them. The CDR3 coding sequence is TGTGCCTCATATCCGCGTGTGCGCAGGCAGTACTTC. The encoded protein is CASYPRVRRQYF.

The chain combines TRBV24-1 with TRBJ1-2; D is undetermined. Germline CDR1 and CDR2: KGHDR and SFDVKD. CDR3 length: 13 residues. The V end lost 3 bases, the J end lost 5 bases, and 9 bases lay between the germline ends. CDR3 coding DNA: TGTGCCACCAGTGATCCTCCCGGGTATGGCTACACCTTC. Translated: CATSDPPGYGYTF.

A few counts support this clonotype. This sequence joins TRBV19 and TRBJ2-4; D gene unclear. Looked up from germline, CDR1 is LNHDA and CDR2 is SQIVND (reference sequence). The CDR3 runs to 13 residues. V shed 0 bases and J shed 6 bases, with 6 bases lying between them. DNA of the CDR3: TGTGCCAGTAGTATAGATCCCGGAAACATTCAGTACTTC. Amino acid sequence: CASSIDPGNIQYF.

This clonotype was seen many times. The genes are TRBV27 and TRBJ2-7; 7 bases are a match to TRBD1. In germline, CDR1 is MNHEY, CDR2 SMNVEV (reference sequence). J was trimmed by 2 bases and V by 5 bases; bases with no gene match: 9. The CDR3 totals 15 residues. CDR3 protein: CASSPLTGRAYEQYF. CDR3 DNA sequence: TGTGCCAGCAGTCCCTTGACAGGGAGAGCCTACGAGCAGTACTTC.